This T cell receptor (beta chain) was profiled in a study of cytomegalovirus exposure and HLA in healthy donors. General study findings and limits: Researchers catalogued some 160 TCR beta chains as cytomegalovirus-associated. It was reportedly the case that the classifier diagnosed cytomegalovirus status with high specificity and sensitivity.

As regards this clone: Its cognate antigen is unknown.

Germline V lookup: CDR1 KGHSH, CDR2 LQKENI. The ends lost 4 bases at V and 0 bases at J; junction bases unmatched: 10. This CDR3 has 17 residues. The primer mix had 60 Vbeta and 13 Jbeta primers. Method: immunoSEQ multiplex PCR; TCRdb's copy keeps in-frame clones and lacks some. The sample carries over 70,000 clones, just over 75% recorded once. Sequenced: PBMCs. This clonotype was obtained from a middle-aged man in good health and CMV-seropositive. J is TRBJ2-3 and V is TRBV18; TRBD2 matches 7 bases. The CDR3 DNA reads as TGTGCCAGCTCACTACCGCCTAGCGGAGGGAGCACAGATACGCAGTATTTT. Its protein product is CASSLPPSGGSTDTQYF.